The 30 T cell receptor beta chains reported below all come from one sample, sequenced in a study of T cell repertoires and HLA-DP antigens. Clones were read by immunoSEQ multiplex PCR, and TCRdb kept only the in-frame ones, dropping some. Seen here are about 110,000 clones, around 92% observed once, and the top ten hold under 0.35%. These TCRs are of unknown antigen specificity. Sequencing was done on a sample of CD4+ T cells from PBMCs. The source of these receptors is a young woman in good health and CMV-seronegative.

The V and J genes are TRBV28 and TRBJ1-2, with 7 bases identical to TRBD1. Per germline, CDR1 MDHEN and CDR2 SYDVKM. V was pared by 8 bases and J by 4 bases, with 16 bases of the junction left unmatched. This CDR3 has 16 amino acids. Here the CDR3 reads CASERRLGTVIYGYTF. CDR3 DNA sequence: TGTGCCAGCGAGAGGCGGTTAGGGACAGTAATCTATGGCTACACCTTC.

This sequence joins TRBV5-1 and TRBJ2-6; D is tentatively TRBD1 or TRBD2 (5 bases each). Germline CDR1 and CDR2: SGHRS and YFSETQ. V gave up 4 bases and J gave up 0 bases, with 8 bases separating them. CDR3 length: 15 amino acids. The CDR3 sequence is CASSLGTSGANVLTF. DNA of the CDR3: TGCGCCAGCAGCCTGGGGACCTCTGGGGCCAACGTCCTGACTTTC.

This rearrangement joins TRBV18 to TRBJ1-1; D is perhaps TRBD1 (5 bases). The V gene's germline CDR1 is KGHSH and CDR2 LQKENI. There are 15 residues in the CDR3. V lost 3 bases, J lost 5 bases, and 16 bases lay in between. CDR3 sequence reads: CASSPTQGLGTEAFF. The CDR3 region has the DNA TGTGCCAGCTCACCTACTCAGGGACTGGGGACTGAAGCTTTCTTT.

The chain employs TRBV18 and TRBJ2-3; 8 bases match TRBD2. Germline assignment: CDR1 KGHSH and CDR2 LQKENI. CDR3 size: 17 residues. J was trimmed by 0 bases and V by 2 bases; bases with no gene match: 7. In DNA form, the CDR3 reads TGTGCCAGCTCACCAAATACCATAGCGGGAAGCACAGATACGCAGTATTTT. This translates into CASSPNTIAGSTDTQYF.

The V call is TRBV4-3, the J call TRBJ1-2; TRBD1 might be the D (6 bases). Looked up from germline, CDR1 is LGHNA and CDR2 is YSLEER. Trimming shortened V by 1 base and J by 4 bases, and 7 bases separated the two germline ends. This CDR3 region has 13 residues. CDR3 sequence (DNA): TGCGCCAGCAGCCAAGGGACAGTCTATGGCTACACCTTC. Its protein is CASSQGTVYGYTF.

The chain couples TRBV14 to TRBJ1-3; D is ambiguous. V lost 2 bases, J lost 2 bases, and 7 bases lay in between. Germline CDR1 reads SGHDN; CDR2 reads FVKESK. The CDR3 is 14 amino acids. The CDR3 coding sequence is TGTGCCAGCAGCCAACGACTAGCTGGAAACACCATATATTTT. Its translation: CASSQRLAGNTIYF.

The chain links TRBV5-6 to TRBJ1-2; D is perhaps TRBD1 (5 bases). Trimming cost V 0 bases and J 1 base, with 10 bases left between them. Germline assignment: CDR1 SGHDT and CDR2 YYEEEE. This CDR3 is built from 15 residues. The chain's CDR3 is CASSLGQRFNYGYTF. CDR3 bases: TGTGCCAGCAGCTTGGGACAGCGCTTTAACTATGGCTACACCTTC.

The V gene is TRBV4-3, the J gene TRBJ1-1; D gene unclear. Germline lookup yields CDR1 LGHNA and CDR2 YSLEER. The CDR3 extends over 15 amino acids. The V end lost 0 bases, the J end lost 0 bases, and 8 bases lay between the germline ends. DNA of the CDR3: TGCGCCAGCAGCCAAGATCAAGCACTGAACACTGAAGCTTTCTTT. Protein sequence: CASSQDQALNTEAFF.

The chain joins TRBV5-1 to TRBJ2-7, with D possibly being TRBD1 (6 bases). Germline V CDR1 and CDR2: SGHRS, YFSETQ. V lost 1 base and J lost 2, with 10 bases in between. The CDR3 is made up of 14 amino acids. The CDR3 region has the DNA TGCGCCAGCAGCTTGTGGACAGAGGCCTACGAGCAGTACTTC. Translated, it gives CASSLWTEAYEQYF.

This chain joins TRBV27 and TRBJ2-2; D remains ambiguous. V was pared by 8 bases and J by 0 bases, with 19 bases between. Germline CDR1 is MNHEY and CDR2 is SMNVEV (reference sequence). CDR3 size: 17 residues. DNA for the CDR3: TGTGCCAGCCGACTCCTCGGAGAGTTCGCGAACACCGGGGAGCTGTTTTTT. It codes for CASRLLGEFANTGELFF.

This rearrangement joins TRBV9 to TRBJ2-1; D is perhaps TRBD2 (7 bases). Trimming left V 0 bases short and J 7 bases short, with 14 bases between. This CDR3 comprises 15 residues. Looked up from germline, CDR1 is SGDLS and CDR2 is YYNGEE. For the CDR3, the DNA is TGTGCCAGCAGCGTAGGATGGGGGGGCCCTAATGAGCAGTTCTTC. It encodes CASSVGWGGPNEQFF.

The CDR3 DNA sequence: TGTGCCAGCAAGTATCGGCGGGGGATTTACAATGAGCAGTTCTTC. The encoded protein is CASKYRRGIYNEQFF. This sequence joins TRBV2 and TRBJ2-1, with 7 bases aligning to TRBD2. CDR3 size: 15 residues. Germline CDR1 SNHLY, CDR2 FYNNEI. The junction had 10 bases not matched to a gene; V was cut back by 7 bases and J by 4 bases.

The chain recombines TRBV5-5 with TRBJ2-3; D not certain. CDR1 is SGHKS and CDR2 is YYEKEE in the germline V gene (reference sequence). The CDR3 loop spans 12 amino acids. V was shortened by 3 bases and J by 2 bases, with 4 bases between the two germline ends. CDR3 protein: CASSWTTDTQYF. The CDR3, as DNA: TGTGCCAGCAGCTGGACCACAGATACGCAGTATTTT.

The chain uses TRBV4-1 and TRBJ1-1, with D possibly TRBD1 on 6 matching bases. The length of the CDR3 is 17 residues. The germline V and J ends were trimmed by 1 base and 3 bases, with 18 bases remaining between them. Germline-derived CDR1 and CDR2 are MGHRA and YSYEKL. The CDR3 DNA follows: TGCGCCAGCAGCCAAGTCGGACAGCGGAAAGGGGACACTGAAGCTTTCTTT. This codes for CASSQVGQRKGDTEAFF.

The rearrangement uses TRBV7-3 and TRBJ2-6; TRBD1 might be the D (6 bases). The V end lost 1 base, the J end lost 2 bases, and 9 bases lay between the germline ends. The CDR3 covers 16 residues. CDR1 is SGHTA and CDR2 is FQGTGA in the germline V gene. The CDR3 bases are TGTGCCAGCAGCTTAAACAGGGCTACTGGGGCCAACGTCCTGACTTTC. Amino acids: CASSLNRATGANVLTF.

A single count supports this clone. This chain uses TRBV5-1 with TRBJ2-1; no definite D call. The CDR3 length is 15 residues. The germline CDR1 and CDR2 sequences are SGHRS and YFSETQ. The V end was cut by 2 bases, the J end by 0 bases, with 9 bases between. CDR3 nucleotide sequence: TGCGCCAGCAGCTTTCGGAGCGACTCCTACAATGAGCAGTTCTTC. Translation: CASSFRSDSYNEQFF.

The genes are TRBV5-6 and TRBJ2-7, with a weak D call TRBD2 (6 bases). The length of the CDR3 is 13 residues. The germline V gene encodes CDR1 SGHDT and CDR2 YYEEEE. Trimming left V 1 base short and J 5 bases short, with 10 bases between. The CDR3 is CASSLTLANEQYF. The CDR3 region has the DNA TGTGCCAGCAGCTTGACACTAGCTAACGAGCAGTACTTC.

This clone was seen only once. The rearrangement uses TRBV10-3 and TRBJ2-3; D is possibly TRBD2 (6 bases). The germline V gene has CDR1 ENHRY and CDR2 SYGVKD. V was trimmed by 2 bases and J by 3 bases, leaving 18 bases between them. This CDR3 has 17 residues. Here the CDR3 DNA reads TGTGCCATCAGTGAGGGCCCCGGAGCGGGTTGGACAGATACGCAGTATTTT. Translated: CAISEGPGAGWTDTQYF.

The CDR3 protein is CASSTHEGLAAYNEQFF. The DNA of the CDR3 is TGTGCCAGCAGTACCCATGAAGGGCTAGCGGCGTACAATGAGCAGTTCTTC. The rearrangement uses TRBV28 and TRBJ2-1; 7 bases are shared with TRBD2. Germline lookup yields CDR1 MDHEN and CDR2 SYDVKM. V lost 5 bases to trimming and J lost 4 bases; unmatched junction nucleotides: 14. The CDR3 has 17 amino acids.

The V and J genes are TRBV18 and TRBJ2-2; 7 nucleotides align to TRBD1. The trim removed 6 bases at V and 7 bases at J, leaving 8 bases unmatched. Germline V gene sequence: CDR1 KGHSH, CDR2 LQKENI. The CDR3 length is 14 residues. The CDR3 spells CASSQDRVVGELFF. CDR3 DNA sequence: TGTGCCAGCTCTCAAGACAGGGTTGTCGGGGAGCTGTTTTTT.

The chain recombines TRBV28 with TRBJ1-6, with TRBD1 identical over 7 bases. The V and J ends lost 3 bases and 7 bases, in that order; junction bases with no gene match: 9. The CDR3 has 16 amino acids. In germline, CDR1 is MDHEN, CDR2 SYDVKM. Here the CDR3 reads CASSFPRGTENSPLHF. The CDR3 DNA is TGTGCCAGCAGTTTCCCGAGGGGGACAGAAAATTCACCCCTCCACTTT.

This chain links TRBV7-3 with TRBJ2-2, with D possibly matching TRBD2 (5 bases). Trimming cost V 2 bases and J 6 bases, with 10 bases left between them. Looked up from germline, CDR1 is SGHTA and CDR2 is FQGTGA. The CDR3 is 14 residues long. The DNA for the CDR3 is TGTGCCAGCAGCTTAGGCCTAGCCGCCGGGGAGCTGTTTTTT. The encoded protein is CASSLGLAAGELFF.

This sequence joins TRBV7-8 and TRBJ2-7; 9 nucleotides align to TRBD2. J gave up 5 bases and V 4 bases, and 12 bases lay outside the gene matches. Looked up from germline, CDR1 is SGHVS and CDR2 is FQNEAQ. The CDR3 spans 16 residues. CDR3 in amino acids: CASSSPLSGRLNEQYF. The CDR3 DNA reads TGTGCCAGCAGCTCCCCCCTAAGCGGGAGGCTCAACGAGCAGTACTTC.

This chain connects TRBV25-1 to TRBJ1-3, with D tentatively TRBD1 (5 bases). CDR1 and CDR2 (germline): MGHDK, SYGVNS. Trimming left V 2 bases short and J 0 bases short, with 11 bases between. The length of the CDR3 is 16 residues. CDR3 nucleotides: TGTGCCAGCAGTGAAGGGGACGCCCGCTCTGGAAACACCATATATTTT. This encodes CASSEGDARSGNTIYF.

The CDR3 region is CASSVQDRAGDTQYF. The DNA of the CDR3 is TGTGCCAGCAGCGTCCAAGACAGGGCGGGAGATACGCAGTATTTT. The genes are TRBV9 and TRBJ2-3; TRBD1 aligns across 7 bases. Germline values: CDR1 SGDLS, CDR2 YYNGEE. V gave up 2 bases and J gave up 5 bases; unmatched junction bases: 8. The CDR3 length is 15 residues.

The V call is TRBV4-1, the J call TRBJ1-4, with 9 nucleotides matching TRBD1. The J segment lost 7 bases and the V segment lost 2 bases, leaving 14 bases of the junction unmatched. CDR1 is MGHRA and CDR2 is YSYEKL in the germline V gene. This CDR3 comprises 18 residues. CDR3 sequence (DNA): TGCGCCAGCAGCCAACTGAACAGGGGGCATTTGTCGGGTGAAAAACTGTTTTTT. Protein sequence: CASSQLNRGHLSGEKLFF.

Concerning this clone itself: The junction departs from germline at one end; a sequencing error may be responsible. The chain is built from TRBV28 and TRBJ2-7, with 9 nucleotides matching TRBD2. This CDR3 contains 16 residues. CDR1 MDHEN and CDR2 SYDVKM come from the germline V gene. CDR3 sequence: CASSLWASGTTYEQYF. The CDR3 nucleotides read TGTGCCAGCAGTCTATGGGCTAGCGGGACAACCTACGAGCAGTACTTC.

The rearrangement links TRBV5-6 to TRBJ2-5, with 10 bases identical to TRBD2. V lost 2 bases to trimming and J lost 5 bases; unmatched junction nucleotides: 6. Looked up from germline, CDR1 is SGHDT and CDR2 is YYEEEE. The CDR3 contains 15 residues. In DNA form, the CDR3 reads TGTGCCAGCAGCTTACTCAGCGGGAGGGTCGAGACCCAGTACTTC. Translated, it gives CASSLLSGRVETQYF.

The J gene is TRBJ2-1, the V gene TRBV20-1; no definite D call. CDR1 and CDR2 (germline): DFQATT, SNEGSKA (reference sequence). V lost 3 bases and J 5 bases, leaving 5 bases between the germline ends. The length of the CDR3 is 11 residues. In DNA form, the CDR3 reads TGCAGTGCTAGGCGAAACAATGAGCAGTTCTTC. It specifies CSARRNNEQFF.

The chain employs TRBV6-4 and TRBJ1-1; no clear D gene. The CDR3 is 14 residues long. Germline loops: CDR1 MRHNA, CDR2 SNTAGT. V was clipped by 0 bases and J by 6 bases, with 11 bases between them. The CDR3 nucleotides read TGTGCCAGCAGTGACTCTGGGGTGGGCGCTGAAGCTTTCTTT. Translated, it gives CASSDSGVGAEAFF.